This T cell receptor beta chain was captured by sequencing in a study of T cell responses to AZD1222 COVID-19 vaccine. In regard to this clone: Antigen: not known.

TCRdb keeps only in-frame clones here, not all; method: immunoSEQ multiplex PCR. The data show tens of thousands of clones, roughly 90% seen once. Study conclusions and caveats: Donors, mostly white British, included more females; clonal diversity was possibly underestimated. Repertoire sampling happened only post peak T cell response. Close to half of all spike-specific TCRs reportedly target regions of the variants that are unmutated.

The V and J ends lost 6 bases and 2 bases respectively, with 13 bases between them. The CDR3 has 14 amino acids. Germline V gives CDR1 MNHEY, CDR2 SVGAGI. The sequence came from an adult in good health. Sequencing was performed on peripheral blood, taken on day 0 of MenACWY control vaccination. This chain connects TRBV6-5 to TRBJ1-1; the D is unclear. CDR3 bases: TGTGCCAGCAGGGCGGCGGAGGTAAACACTGAAGCTTTCTTT. This encodes CASRAAEVNTEAFF.